Given below is one T cell receptor beta chain in context. This sample was included in a study of T cell responses to AZD1222 COVID-19 vaccine. Using immunoSEQ multiplex PCR, the repertoire was profiled, and TCRdb retains in-frame clones only, with some absent. The sample includes about 27,000 clones, approximately 90% of them seen just once. Per the germline V gene, CDR1 is SGHNT and CDR2 is YYREEE (reference sequence). With 4 bases removed from V and 0 bases from J, the gap between germline ends came to 10 bases. This CDR3 is built from 14 residues. V usage is TRBV5-4 and J usage is TRBJ1-1, with D unresolved. The origin of this receptor is an adult who received the AZD1222 COVID-19 vaccine. The sequences come from peripheral blood, collected 28 days after the second AZD1222 dose. For the CDR3, the DNA is TGTGCCAGCAGCCCCCGGGCGGTGAACACTGAAGCTTTCTTT. Its protein product is CASSPRAVNTEAFF.